The clone carrying this TCR beta chain was observed many times. Its antigen is undetermined. This specimen belongs to a study of T-cell memory formation after mild COVID-19. Study information: Clustering of TCRs was largely donor specific. Regarding the study as a whole: CD4/CD8 balance held among clones contracting day 15 to 85, and later expanders leaned CD4+.

The CDR3 is made up of 16 amino acids. Per the germline V gene, CDR1 is SGHTA and CDR2 is FQGTGA. Trimming left V 0 bases short and J 2 bases short, with 10 bases between. TCRdb re-derived calls from the 5' RACE reads in MiXCR, one entry per CDR3 protein. The table has a few hundred thousand distinct CDR3 sequences, about a sixth seen once. Sample: PBMCs or a T cell subset sorted from them (not recorded which). This TCR came from a man aged 18 to 29 who had mild COVID-19 (a few samples of this study predate the infection). Cell type and time point are not known. The rearrangement links TRBV7-3 to TRBJ2-2, with D possibly matching TRBD2 (5 bases). CDR3 sequence: CASSLTSGFNTGELFF. The CDR3 region has the DNA TGTGCCAGCAGCTTAACGTCGGGGTTTAACACCGGGGAGCTGTTTTTT. The variable domain in full, completed from reference TRBV7-3 and TRBJ2-2, reads GAGVSQTPSNKVTEKGKYVELRCDPISGHTALYWYRQSLGQGPEFLIYFQGTGAADDSGLPNDRFFAVRPEGSVSTLKIQRTERGDSAVYLCASSLTSGFNTGELFFGEGSRLTVL.